This TCR beta chain was sequenced during a study of control samples from healthy donors and cancer patients. Data came from immunoSEQ multiplex PCR; TCRdb stores just in-frame clones and leaves some out. The data hold 50,000 to 75,000 clones, with 65% to 90% observed a single time. Germline loops: CDR1 MNHEY, CDR2 SMNVEV (reference sequence). This CDR3 is 15 amino acids long. After removal of 5 bases from V and 7 bases from J, the junction contained 13 bases not matched to a gene. The chain couples TRBV27 to TRBJ2-7; 8 bases agree with TRBD2. Sequencing used blood. The TCR originated in a man aged 35 to 55 in good health. For the CDR3, the DNA is TGTGCCAGCAGTAGATTAGCGGGACTGGCGGCGGAGCAGTACTTC. This sequence encodes CASSRLAGLAAEQYF.